Each of the 27 T cell receptor beta chains below was sequenced from the same sample in a study of CD8 T cells in ankylosing spondylitis. TCRdb redid the calling of the 5' RACE reads with MiXCR, one entry per CDR3 protein. The table includes around 130,000 distinct CDR3 sequences, over 6.5% detected once. The sequenced sample was blood, either unsorted or a sorted T cell fraction (not recorded which). The receptors were sampled from a male donor with ankylosing spondylitis or in good health (not recorded which).

This clonotype was seen ten or more times. J is TRBJ1-6 and V is TRBV18; 10 bases map to TRBD1. V lost 6 bases to trimming and J lost 9 bases; unmatched junction nucleotides: 5. In germline, CDR1 is KGHSH, CDR2 LQKENI. CDR3 size: 14 residues. The CDR3 here is CASSMRDRGSPLHF. In DNA, the CDR3 is TGTGCCAGCTCGATGAGGGACAGGGGTTCACCCCTCCACTTT.

This clonotype showed up many times. The chain joins TRBV3-1 to TRBJ1-6; D uncertain. V was cut by 4 bases and J by 14 bases, with 9 bases left in between. The CDR3 has 11 residues. Germline assignment: CDR1 LGHDT and CDR2 YNNKEL (reference sequence). Here the CDR3 DNA reads TGTGCCAGCAGCCTTGGTCCCTCCCTCCACTTT. It is translated as CASSLGPSLHF.

This clonotype showed up many times. The chain joins TRBV9 to TRBJ2-2, with TRBD1 matching over 9 bases. The CDR3 has 18 residues. The V segment lost 0 bases and the J segment 0 bases; nucleotides outside the gene matches: 6. Germline V lookup: CDR1 SGDLS, CDR2 YYNGEE. The CDR3 DNA follows: TGTGCCAGCAGCGTAGACAGGGGGCTCCACGCGAACACCGGGGAGCTGTTTTTT. It is translated as CASSVDRGLHANTGELFF. Supplemented by reference TRBV9 and TRBJ2-2, the full variable domain reads DSGVTQTPKHLITATGQRVTLRCSPRSGDLSVYWYQQSLDQGLQFLIQYYNGEERAKGNILERFSAQQFPDLHSELNLSSLELGDSALYFCASSVDRGLHANTGELFFGEGSRLTVL.

This clonotype was counted ten times or more. In DNA form, the CDR3 reads TGCAGTGCTAGAGGGGGACAGGCAAACACCGGGGAGCTGTTTTTT. This gives the protein CSARGGQANTGELFF. This rearrangement joins TRBV20-1 to TRBJ2-2; 8 positions agree with TRBD1. From germline, CDR1 is DFQATT and CDR2 SNEGSKA (reference sequence). J was trimmed by 2 bases and V by 1 base; bases with no gene match: 3. The CDR3 extends over 15 amino acids.

Many counts were recorded for this clonotype. The rearrangement joins TRBV19 to TRBJ1-6, with 9 nucleotides matching TRBD1. This CDR3 has 16 amino acids. The germline CDR1 and CDR2 sequences are LNHDA and SQIVND (reference sequence). Unmatched junction bases numbered 11, after V lost 6 bases and J lost 8 bases. In DNA form, the CDR3 reads TGTGCCAGTAGCAGACAGGACAGGGGTAAGGATTCACCCCTCCACTTT. Translating gives CASSRQDRGKDSPLHF.

This clonotype was seen at least ten times. The chain couples TRBV20-1 to TRBJ1-1, with D unclear. Germline CDR1 and CDR2: DFQATT and SNEGSKA (reference sequence). Trimming took off 0 bases at V and 6 bases at J, with 11 bases between the two ends. There are 13 residues in the CDR3. CDR3 protein: CSARDDRQAEAFF. DNA of the CDR3: TGCAGTGCTAGAGATGACCGGCAGGCTGAAGCTTTCTTT.

This clonotype was recorded at least ten times. The gene calls are TRBV10-3 and TRBJ2-7; 7 nucleotides line up with TRBD2. The length of the CDR3 is 13 residues. CDR1 and CDR2 (germline): ENHRY, SYGVKD. The J segment lost 2 bases and the V segment lost 6 bases, leaving 4 bases of the junction unmatched. CDR3 protein: CAIRGDYPYEQYF. CDR3 DNA: TGTGCCATCAGAGGGGACTATCCCTACGAGCAGTACTTC.

This clonotype was observed at least ten times. The rearrangement uses TRBV25-1 and TRBJ1-6; D perhaps matches TRBD1 (5 bases). V was pared by 7 bases and J by 8 bases, with 18 bases between. Germline values: CDR1 MGHDK, CDR2 SYGVNS. This CDR3 spans 15 amino acids. The CDR3 region has the DNA TGTGCCAGCAACTCCGGGCAGGGAGGCGATTCACCCCTCCACTTT. This translates into CASNSGQGGDSPLHF.

This clonotype was found many times. The chain uses TRBV20-1 and TRBJ1-2; a weak D match, TRBD1 (6 bases). Trimming pared 4 bases from V and 0 bases from J, leaving 12 bases between. The CDR3 has 14 residues. Looked up from germline, CDR1 is DFQATT and CDR2 is SNEGSKA (reference sequence). CDR3 region: CSAKTRQANYGYTF. The CDR3 DNA is TGCAGTGCTAAAACTCGACAGGCTAACTATGGCTACACCTTC.

In its sample, this clonotype was seen many times. The genes are TRBV7-2 and TRBJ2-3; no reliable D call. The length of the CDR3 is 15 residues. Germline CDR1 and CDR2: SGHTA and FQGNSA. V dropped 6 bases and J dropped 1 base, with 14 bases sitting between them. This CDR3 reads CASRNQVLGTDTQYF. The CDR3 DNA sequence: TGTGCCAGCAGGAACCAGGTTCTTGGCACAGATACGCAGTATTTT.

This clonotype was detected many times. The CDR3 spells CAITASGGYTF. The CDR3 DNA sequence: TGTGCCATCACCGCCTCCGGGGGCTACACCTTC. The chain joins TRBV10-3 to TRBJ1-2; D call uncertain. Trimming shortened V by 7 bases and J by 8 bases, and 11 bases separated the two germline ends. This CDR3 has 11 amino acids. Germline loops: CDR1 ENHRY, CDR2 SYGVKD.

This clonotype was seen only a few times. With a much larger clone just one base away, this may be a read error. This chain links TRBV6-2 or TRBV6-3 with TRBJ2-1; 7 positions match TRBD1. V dropped 8 bases and J dropped 6; count of bases not matched to a gene: 7. CDR3 length: 13 residues. Germline V gene sequence: CDR1 MNHEY, CDR2 SVGEGT. CDR3 in DNA: TGTGCCAGCTCCGGACAGGAGAGCAATGAGCAGTTCTTC. Residues: CASSGQESNEQFF.

This clonotype was counted many times. This rearrangement joins TRBV5-1 to TRBJ2-2; 8 bases fit TRBD1. Germline lookup yields CDR1 SGHRS and CDR2 YFSETQ. CDR3 length equals 16 residues. V was pared by 4 bases and J by 5 bases, with 10 bases of the junction left unmatched. The CDR3 reads CASSRGQGSRTGELFF. Here the CDR3 DNA reads TGCGCCAGCAGCCGAGGACAGGGCTCAAGGACCGGGGAGCTGTTTTTT.

This clonotype was seen repeatedly, ten times or more. CDR3 sequence reads: CASSQIAGLGGNEQFF. Written as DNA, the CDR3 is TGTGCCAGCAGCCAAATAGCGGGACTGGGCGGCAATGAGCAGTTCTTC. J is TRBJ2-1 and V is TRBV3-1, with TRBD2 matching 8 bases. V lost 2 bases and J lost 6; bases outside the gene matches: 9. The CDR3 has 16 residues. Per the germline V gene, CDR1 is LGHDT and CDR2 is YNNKEL (reference sequence).

This clonotype was seen repeatedly, ten times or more. V gene TRBV20-1 combines with J gene TRBJ2-1, with 9 bases fitting TRBD1. Per germline, CDR1 DFQATT and CDR2 SNEGSKA (reference sequence). The CDR3 has 14 amino acids. The V and J ends lost 5 bases and 6 bases, in that order; junction bases with no gene match: 8. The CDR3 region has the DNA TGCAGTGCTGACCCGGGACAGGGAGGCAATGAGCAGTTCTTC. Protein product: CSADPGQGGNEQFF.

The chain recombines TRBV7-2 with TRBJ2-3; a possible D gene is TRBD2 (6 bases). The germline CDR1 and CDR2 sequences are SGHTA and FQGNSA. This CDR3 is built from 16 residues. The germline V and J ends were trimmed by 5 bases and 2 bases, with 17 bases remaining between them. The CDR3 DNA reads TGTGCCAGCAGCCGGAACCGGGAGATACTCACAGATACGCAGTATTTT. Amino acid sequence: CASSRNREILTDTQYF.

Ten or more counts support this clonotype. For the CDR3, the DNA is TGCAGTGTCCCGGGGGCCATGAACACTGAAGCTTTCTTT. Amino acids: CSVPGAMNTEAFF. The J gene is TRBJ1-1, the V gene TRBV20-1; weak D call: TRBD1 (6 bases). Trimming shortened V by 7 bases and J by 0 bases, and 12 bases separated the two germline ends. The V gene's germline CDR1 is DFQATT and CDR2 SNEGSKA (reference sequence). The CDR3 spans 13 residues.

This clonotype was found many times. The CDR3 here is CASSPTLPAGTGGYF. The DNA for the CDR3 is TGTGCCAGCAGTCCCACCCTCCCGGCCGGGACAGGGGGGTATTTT. This chain joins TRBV6-1 and TRBJ2-3; 11 bases align to TRBD1. V gave up 5 bases and J gave up 14 bases; unmatched junction bases: 15. The CDR3 is 15 residues long. CDR1 and CDR2 from the germline V gene are MNHNS and SASEGT.

This clonotype showed up many times. This chain joins TRBV29-1 and TRBJ2-2, with D possibly being TRBD1 or TRBD2 (5 bases each). V was clipped by 7 bases and J by 3 bases, with 15 bases between them. Germline assignment: CDR1 SQVTM and CDR2 ANQGSEA. The CDR3 contains 14 residues. The CDR3 region has the DNA TGCAGCGGCCGGGACGACCGATACACCGGGGAGCTGTTTTTT. Its protein product is CSGRDDRYTGELFF.

The sample holds many counts of this clonotype. The chain employs TRBV28 and TRBJ2-3; possibly TRBD2 for D (6 bases). Trimming cost V 6 bases and J 2 bases, with 18 bases left between them. Germline values: CDR1 MDHEN, CDR2 SYDVKM. The CDR3 totals 16 residues. The CDR3 bases are TGTGCCAGCAGCCTCGGGACTCGAGCTTACACAGATACGCAGTATTTT. Amino acids: CASSLGTRAYTDTQYF.

The genes are TRBV20-1 and TRBJ2-1, with 10 bases aligning to TRBD1. The J segment lost 7 bases and the V segment lost 7 bases, leaving 7 bases of the junction unmatched. Germline lookup yields CDR1 DFQATT and CDR2 SNEGSKA (reference sequence). The CDR3 has 13 residues. This chain's CDR3 is CSGRQGARNEQFF. The DNA of the CDR3 is TGCAGTGGTCGACAGGGGGCGCGAAATGAGCAGTTCTTC.

The chain links TRBV6-1 to TRBJ2-3; D possibly corresponds to TRBD1 (6 bases). The germline CDR1 and CDR2 sequences are MNHNS and SASEGT. The CDR3 is 15 residues long. Trimming cost V 6 bases and J 3 bases, with 16 bases left between them. CDR3 protein: CASRDGTRKTDTQYF. In DNA form, the CDR3 reads TGTGCCAGCAGAGACGGGACACGGAAGACAGATACGCAGTATTTT.

This clonotype has ten or more counts. This chain joins TRBV12-3 or TRBV12-4 and TRBJ2-2, with 8 bases that match TRBD2. The CDR3 spans 13 residues. V lost 6 bases to trimming and J lost 6 bases; unmatched junction nucleotides: 3. CDR3 sequence (DNA): TGTGCCAGCAGCCTCGGGGGGGCCGGGGAGCTGTTTTTT. Amino acid sequence: CASSLGGAGELFF.

This clonotype has a count of ten or more. The chain recombines TRBV20-1 with TRBJ1-5; D not resolved. The CDR3 extends over 15 amino acids. Trimming left V 3 bases short and J 0 bases short, with 12 bases between. Germline loops: CDR1 DFQATT, CDR2 SNEGSKA (reference sequence). The CDR3 coding sequence is TGCAGTGCTAGGTACAGATCGTTTAGCAATCAGCCCCAGCATTTT. Translation gives CSARYRSFSNQPQHF.

This clonotype was detected many times. V usage is TRBV30 and J usage is TRBJ2-3, with a weak D call TRBD1 (6 bases). V lost 0 bases, J lost 6 bases, and 10 bases lay in between. The CDR3 loop spans 13 amino acids. Germline V CDR1 and CDR2: GTSNPN, SVGIG (reference sequence). CDR3 loop: CAWSVTGTDTQYF. The CDR3 bases are TGTGCCTGGAGTGTTACAGGGACCGATACGCAGTATTTT.

This clonotype was detected many times. The chain employs TRBV13 and TRBJ1-2; D is undetermined. The CDR3 is made up of 14 amino acids. Deletions cut 2 bases from V and 6 bases from J, with 13 bases between. Germline values: CDR1 PRHDT, CDR2 FYEKMQ (reference sequence). The CDR3 reads CASSLRSGIDGYTF. In DNA form, the CDR3 reads TGTGCCAGCAGCTTACGGTCGGGGATCGATGGCTACACCTTC.

This clonotype was picked up many times. This chain uses TRBV5-1 with TRBJ1-5, with D possibly being TRBD1 (5 bases). Deletions cut 4 bases from V and 2 bases from J, with 13 bases between. This CDR3 is built from 15 residues. Germline loops: CDR1 SGHRS, CDR2 YFSETQ. The CDR3 reads CASSEGTRGNQPQHF. The CDR3 DNA reads TGCGCCAGCAGCGAGGGGACTAGGGGCAATCAGCCCCAGCATTTT.